The 17 T cell receptor beta chains below were found in one sample sequenced in a study of T cell repertoires in cytomegalovirus infection. TCRdb recomputed calls from the reads with MiXCR, one row per CDR3 protein. The repertoire consists of under 450,000 distinct CDR3 sequences, with about 35% occurring once and the leading ten covering roughly 13%. Their antigen targets remain unknown. This specimen consisted of cultured PBMCs, obtained from culture after CMV antigen stimulation. These receptors came from a human donor in good health (CMV status not recorded). Some clones in this sample may be carry-over from other donors' samples.

In its sample, this clonotype was seen a few times. The chain employs TRBV4-2 and TRBJ2-1; D not resolved. Per germline, CDR1 LGHNA and CDR2 YNFKEQ. Trimming cost V 1 base and J 7 bases, with 11 bases left between them. This CDR3 is 14 amino acids long. CDR3 loop: CASSQGNDANEQFF. The CDR3 bases are TGTGCCAGCAGCCAAGGTAACGACGCAAATGAGCAGTTCTTC.

The chain couples TRBV7-2 to TRBJ2-5; 7 bases match TRBD2. CDR1 SGHTA and CDR2 FQGNSA come from the germline V gene. Trimming cost V 6 bases and J 5 bases; bases outside gene matches: 3. The CDR3 loop spans 12 amino acids. CDR3 coding DNA: TGTGCCAGCAGGGGGGAGGGCGAGACCCAGTACTTC. It yields the protein CASRGEGETQYF.

There are a few counts of this clonotype. The chain joins TRBV12-3 or TRBV12-4 to TRBJ2-1; TRBD2 matches 7 bases. The CDR3 is made up of 16 amino acids. The trim removed 3 bases at V and 4 bases at J, leaving 9 bases unmatched. CDR3 loop: CASSLVHSGIYNEQFF. As DNA, the CDR3 is TGTGCCAGCAGTTTGGTCCACAGCGGGATATACAATGAGCAGTTCTTC.

This sequence joins TRBV10-1 and TRBJ2-3; D is perhaps TRBD1 (5 bases). The CDR3 runs to 15 residues. Trimming left V 2 bases short and J 6 bases short, with 15 bases between. Germline CDR1 and CDR2: WNHNN and SYGVQD (reference sequence). CDR3 loop: CASSEGASLGDTQYF. Written as DNA, the CDR3 is TGCGCCAGCAGTGAGGGGGCCAGTTTAGGGGATACGCAGTATTTT.

The V call is TRBV29-1, the J call TRBJ2-1; 7 bases are a match to TRBD1. The CDR3 has 13 residues. Germline trimming cut 6 bases from V and 6 bases from J; bases unmatched to any gene: 8. Germline CDR1 SQVTM, CDR2 ANQGSEA. The CDR3 reads CSVAGGTGNEQFF. CDR3 DNA sequence: TGCAGCGTAGCAGGGGGTACGGGCAATGAGCAGTTCTTC.

This clonotype was counted only a few times. The gene calls are TRBV6-5 and TRBJ2-1; D might be TRBD2 (5 bases). Germline V CDR1 and CDR2: MNHEY, SVGAGI. This CDR3 is built from 16 residues. V was pared by 1 base and J by 0 bases, with 10 bases between. The CDR3 is CASSYWSGSSYNEQFF. CDR3 nucleotides: TGTGCCAGCAGTTACTGGAGCGGAAGCTCCTACAATGAGCAGTTCTTC.

The V gene is TRBV24-1, the J gene TRBJ2-5, with a tentative D call TRBD2 (6 bases). This CDR3 comprises 13 residues. From germline, CDR1 is KGHDR and CDR2 SFDVKD. Trimming took 7 bases from V and 1 from J, leaving 9 bases between them. The CDR3 sequence is CATSGTFQETQYF. The CDR3 region has the DNA TGTGCCACCAGCGGGACTTTCCAAGAGACCCAGTACTTC.

The sample holds many counts of this clonotype. This chain links TRBV7-2 with TRBJ2-7; TRBD2 might be the D (5 bases). Germline V gene lookup returns CDR1 SGHTA and CDR2 FQGNSA. This CDR3 is 13 amino acids long. V dropped 5 bases and J dropped 3 bases, with 11 bases sitting between them. CDR3 residues: CASSTSVRYEQYF. CDR3 DNA sequence: TGTGCCAGCAGCACTAGTGTACGCTACGAGCAGTACTTC.

The chain links TRBV7-2 to TRBJ2-3; 8 bases agree with TRBD1. V lost 0 bases and J lost 11; bases outside the gene matches: 7. The V gene's germline CDR1 is SGHTA and CDR2 FQGNSA. CDR3 length: 14 residues. The CDR3, as DNA: TGTGCCAGCAGCTTAGCGGACTTAACAGGGGGGCAGTATTTT. Amino acid sequence: CASSLADLTGGQYF.

The J gene is TRBJ2-4, the V gene TRBV7-8, with D possibly TRBD1 on 6 matching bases. Germline V gene sequence: CDR1 SGHVS, CDR2 FQNEAQ. CDR3 length equals 14 residues. Trimming left V 5 bases short and J 7 bases short, with 15 bases between. Here the CDR3 DNA reads TGTGCCAGCAGCCGGACCCCGCAGGGGAACATTCAGTACTTC. Protein product: CASSRTPQGNIQYF. Combining the CDR3 with reference TRBV7-8 and TRBJ2-4 gives the whole variable domain GAGVSQSPRYKVAKRGQDVALRCDPISGHVSLFWYQQALGQGPEFLTYFQNEAQLDKSGLPSDRFFAERPEGSVSTLKIQRTQQEDSAVYLCASSRTPQGNIQYFGAGTRLSVL.

The CDR3, as DNA: TGTGCCAGTAGTAACGGGACAGCTACTAACTACAATGAGCAGTTCTTC. Protein product: CASSNGTATNYNEQFF. The chain combines TRBV19 with TRBJ2-1; 7 bases agree with TRBD1. This CDR3 has 16 residues. Germline values: CDR1 LNHDA, CDR2 SQIVND (reference sequence). The ends lost 4 bases at V and 3 bases at J; junction bases unmatched: 9. The entire variable domain, with the rest obtained from reference TRBV19 and TRBJ2-1, is as follows: DGGITQSPKYLFRKEGQNVTLSCEQNLNHDAMYWYRQDPGQGLRLIYYSQIVNDFQKGDIAEGYSVSREKKESFPLTVTSAQKNPTAFYLCASSNGTATNYNEQFFGPGTRLTVL.

V usage is TRBV12-3 or TRBV12-4 and J usage is TRBJ1-2, with D hard to call. The ends were cut back, 3 bases at V and 2 bases at J, with 10 bases in the middle. This CDR3 region has 14 residues. Here the CDR3 DNA reads TGTGCCAGCAGTTTCCCCCCGGACAACTATGGCTACACCTTC. It specifies CASSFPPDNYGYTF.

The gene calls are TRBV3-1 and TRBJ2-1; possibly TRBD1 or TRBD2 for D (5 bases each). V lost 4 bases and J 6 bases, leaving 19 bases between the germline ends. The germline V gene has CDR1 LGHDT and CDR2 YNNKEL (reference sequence). The CDR3 has 16 residues. The CDR3 here is CASSPGLGGAVNEQFF. In nucleotides, the CDR3 is TGTGCCAGCAGCCCAGGACTTGGTGGGGCGGTCAATGAGCAGTTCTTC.

This chain connects TRBV30 to TRBJ1-4, with D hard to call. Trimming took off 2 bases at V and 0 bases at J, with 7 bases between the two ends. Germline CDR1 is GTSNPN and CDR2 is SVGIG (reference sequence). The CDR3 contains 14 residues. CDR3 nucleotide sequence: TGTGCCTGGAGTTTCCCTTCAACTAATGAAAAACTGTTTTTT. Protein product: CAWSFPSTNEKLFF.

The rearrangement links TRBV7-2 to TRBJ1-4; possible D gene TRBD1, 5 bases. The CDR3 runs to 18 residues. V lost 2 bases to trimming and J lost 2 bases, with 18 bases between them. Per germline, CDR1 SGHTA and CDR2 FQGNSA. CDR3 DNA sequence: TGTGCCAGCAGCTTAAGGGCGCAGGGTTATACCACTAATGAAAAACTGTTTTTT. This gives the protein CASSLRAQGYTTNEKLFF.

This clonotype was detected once. CDR3 in amino acids: CGSNRVTGELFF. The CDR3 DNA reads as TGTGGCTCCAACAGGGTTACCGGGGAGCTGTTTTTT. This chain uses TRBV28 with TRBJ2-2; TRBD1 is a possible D gene (6 bases). This CDR3 has 12 amino acids. Germline V gene lookup returns CDR1 MDHEN and CDR2 SYDVKM.

This clonotype has more than one count but fewer than ten. The gene calls are TRBV11-2 and TRBJ2-6; TRBD2 might be the D (5 bases). V was clipped by 6 bases and J by 9 bases, with 18 bases between them. The CDR3 is 15 amino acids. The V gene's germline CDR1 is SGHAT and CDR2 FQNNGV. DNA of the CDR3: TGTGCCAGCAGGGGAGTGGTGAGGGTCCACAACGTCCTGACTTTC. Residues: CASRGVVRVHNVLTF.